This TCR beta chain derives from a study of control samples from healthy donors and cancer patients. TCRdb's table, derived via immunoSEQ multiplex PCR, lists solely in-frame clones and lacks some. The sample lists tens of thousands of clones, approximately 80% seen once, with about 3% in the top ten. The germline gives CDR1 SGDLS, CDR2 YYNGEE. V shed 7 bases and J 0 bases; nucleotides not matched to a gene: 14. The CDR3 length is 17 residues. The TCR was taken from a woman aged 50 to 60 with lung cancer. Sequencing was carried out using PBMCs. The chain couples TRBV9 to TRBJ1-1, with TRBD1 matching 8 bases. In nucleotides, the CDR3 is TGTGCCAGCGCAAAAATGGGGAGGACAGGGCTGAACACTGAAGCTTTCTTT. It encodes CASAKMGRTGLNTEAFF. The whole variable domain, filled in from reference TRBV9 and TRBJ1-1, reads DSGVTQTPKHLITATGQRVTLRCSPRSGDLSVYWYQQSLDQGLQFLIQYYNGEERAKGNILERFSAQQFPDLHSELNLSSLELGDSALYFCASAKMGRTGLNTEAFFGQGTRLTVV.